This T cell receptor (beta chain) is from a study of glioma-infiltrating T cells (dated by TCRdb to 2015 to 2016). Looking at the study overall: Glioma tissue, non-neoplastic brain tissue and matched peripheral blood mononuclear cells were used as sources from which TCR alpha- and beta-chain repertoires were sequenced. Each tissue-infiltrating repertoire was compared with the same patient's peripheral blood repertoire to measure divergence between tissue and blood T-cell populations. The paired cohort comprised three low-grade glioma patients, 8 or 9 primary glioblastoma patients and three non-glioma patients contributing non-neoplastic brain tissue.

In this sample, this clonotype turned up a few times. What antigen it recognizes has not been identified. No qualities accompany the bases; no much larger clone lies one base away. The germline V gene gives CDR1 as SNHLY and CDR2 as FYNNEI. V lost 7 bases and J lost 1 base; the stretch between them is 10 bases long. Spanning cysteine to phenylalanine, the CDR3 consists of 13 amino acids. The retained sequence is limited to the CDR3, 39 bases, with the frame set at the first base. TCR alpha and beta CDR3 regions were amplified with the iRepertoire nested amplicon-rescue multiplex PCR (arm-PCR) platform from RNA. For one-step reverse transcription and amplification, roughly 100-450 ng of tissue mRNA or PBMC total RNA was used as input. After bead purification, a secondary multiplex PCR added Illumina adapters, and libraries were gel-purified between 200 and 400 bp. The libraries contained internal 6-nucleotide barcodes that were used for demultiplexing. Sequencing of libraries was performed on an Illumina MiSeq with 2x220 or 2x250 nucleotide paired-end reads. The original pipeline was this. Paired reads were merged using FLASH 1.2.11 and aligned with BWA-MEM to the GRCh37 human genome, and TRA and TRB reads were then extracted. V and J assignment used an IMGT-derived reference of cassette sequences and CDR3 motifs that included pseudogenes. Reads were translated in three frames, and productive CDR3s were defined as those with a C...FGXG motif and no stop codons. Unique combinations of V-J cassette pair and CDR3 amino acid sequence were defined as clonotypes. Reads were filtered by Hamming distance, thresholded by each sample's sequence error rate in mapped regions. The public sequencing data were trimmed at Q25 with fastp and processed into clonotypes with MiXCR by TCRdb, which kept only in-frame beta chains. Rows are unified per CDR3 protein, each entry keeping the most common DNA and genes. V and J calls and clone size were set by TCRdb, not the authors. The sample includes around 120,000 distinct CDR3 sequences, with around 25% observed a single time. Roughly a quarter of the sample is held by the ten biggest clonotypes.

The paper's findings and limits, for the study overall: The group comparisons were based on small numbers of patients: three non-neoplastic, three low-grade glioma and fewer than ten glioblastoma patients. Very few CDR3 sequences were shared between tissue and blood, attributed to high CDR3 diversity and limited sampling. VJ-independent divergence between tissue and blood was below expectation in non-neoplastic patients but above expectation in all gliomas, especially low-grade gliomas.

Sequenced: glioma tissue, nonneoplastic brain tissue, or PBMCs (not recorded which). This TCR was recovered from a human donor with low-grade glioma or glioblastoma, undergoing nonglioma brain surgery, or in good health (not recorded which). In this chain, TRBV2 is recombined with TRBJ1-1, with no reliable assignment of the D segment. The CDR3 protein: CASNGQPNTEAFF. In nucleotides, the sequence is TGTGCCAGCAACGGTCAGCCGAACACTGAAGCTTTCTTT. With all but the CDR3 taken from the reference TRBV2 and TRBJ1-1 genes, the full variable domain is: EPEVTQTPSHQVTQMGQEVILRCVPISNHLYFYWYRQILGQKVEFLVSFYNNEISEKSEIFDDQFSVERPDGSNFTLKIRSTKLEDSAMYFCASNGQPNTEAFFGQGTRLTVV.